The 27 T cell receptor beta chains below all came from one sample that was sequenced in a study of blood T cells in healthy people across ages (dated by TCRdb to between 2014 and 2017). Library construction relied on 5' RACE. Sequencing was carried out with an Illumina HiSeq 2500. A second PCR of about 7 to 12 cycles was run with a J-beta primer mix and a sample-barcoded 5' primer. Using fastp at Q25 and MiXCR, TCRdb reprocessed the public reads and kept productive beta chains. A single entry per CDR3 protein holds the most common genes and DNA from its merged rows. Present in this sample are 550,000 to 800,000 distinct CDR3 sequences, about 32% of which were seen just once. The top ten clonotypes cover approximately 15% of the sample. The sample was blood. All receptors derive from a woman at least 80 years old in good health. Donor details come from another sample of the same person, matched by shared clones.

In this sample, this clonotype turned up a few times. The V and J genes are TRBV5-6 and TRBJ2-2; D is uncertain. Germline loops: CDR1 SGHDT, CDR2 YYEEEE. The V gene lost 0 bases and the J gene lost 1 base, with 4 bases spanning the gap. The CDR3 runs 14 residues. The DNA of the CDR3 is TGTGCCAGCAGCTTGGTTTTGAACACCGGGGAGCTGTTTTTT. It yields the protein CASSLVLNTGELFF.

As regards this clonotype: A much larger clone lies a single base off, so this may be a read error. Written as DNA, the CDR3 is TGTGCCAGCAGTTACCAGGACGATGAGCAGTACTTC. The encoded protein is CASSYQDDEQYF. The chain links TRBV6-6 to TRBJ2-7, with D uncertain. The CDR3 contains 12 residues. Trimming cost V 2 bases and J 7 bases, with 9 bases left between them. CDR1 and CDR2 from the germline V gene are MNHNY and SVGAGI (reference sequence).

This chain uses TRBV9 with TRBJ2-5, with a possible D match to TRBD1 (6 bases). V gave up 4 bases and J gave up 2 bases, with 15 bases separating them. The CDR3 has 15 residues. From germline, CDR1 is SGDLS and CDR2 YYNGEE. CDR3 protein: CASSYEEGQQETQYF. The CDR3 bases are TGTGCCAGCAGCTACGAAGAGGGACAACAAGAGACCCAGTACTTC.

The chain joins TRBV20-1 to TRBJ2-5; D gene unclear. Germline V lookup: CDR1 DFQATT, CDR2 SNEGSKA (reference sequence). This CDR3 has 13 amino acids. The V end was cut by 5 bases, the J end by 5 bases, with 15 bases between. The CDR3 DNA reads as TGCAGTGCTGGGGATGGACCCACCGAGACCCAGTACTTC. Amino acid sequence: CSAGDGPTETQYF.

In DNA, the CDR3 is TGTGCCAGCAGTACTACAGGGGGTGGTACTGAAGCTTTCTTT. It is translated as CASSTTGGGTEAFF. The V gene is TRBV6-2 or TRBV6-3, the J gene TRBJ1-1; 8 bases match TRBD1. There are 14 residues in the CDR3. Per germline, CDR1 MNHEY and CDR2 SVGEGT. The trim removed 5 bases at V and 5 bases at J, leaving 7 bases unmatched.

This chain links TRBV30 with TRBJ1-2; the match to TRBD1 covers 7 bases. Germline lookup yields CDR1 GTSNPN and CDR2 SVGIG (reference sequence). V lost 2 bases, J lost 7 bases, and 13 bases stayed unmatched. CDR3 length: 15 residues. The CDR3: CAWSIGTETSVGYTF. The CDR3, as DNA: TGTGCCTGGAGTATAGGGACAGAAACGTCGGTTGGCTACACCTTC. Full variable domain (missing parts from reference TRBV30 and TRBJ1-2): SQTIHQWPATLVQPVGSPLSLECTVEGTSNPNLYWYRQAAGRGLQLLFYSVGIGQISSEVPQNLSASRPQDRQFILSSKKLLLSDSGFYLCAWSIGTETSVGYTFGSGTRLTVV.

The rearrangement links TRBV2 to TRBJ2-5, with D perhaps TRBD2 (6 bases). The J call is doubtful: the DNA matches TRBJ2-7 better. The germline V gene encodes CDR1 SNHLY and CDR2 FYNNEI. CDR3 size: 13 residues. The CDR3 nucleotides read TGTGCCAGCAGGGACGGGGGTTCCTACGAGCAGTACTTC. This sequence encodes CASRDGGSYEQYF.

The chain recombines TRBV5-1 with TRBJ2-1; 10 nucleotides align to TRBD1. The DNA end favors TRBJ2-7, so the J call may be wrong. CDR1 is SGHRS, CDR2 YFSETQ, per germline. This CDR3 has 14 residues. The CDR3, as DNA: TGCGCCAGCAGCTCCGGGACAGGGGCTGGGGAGCAGTACTTC. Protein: CASSSGTGAGEQYF.

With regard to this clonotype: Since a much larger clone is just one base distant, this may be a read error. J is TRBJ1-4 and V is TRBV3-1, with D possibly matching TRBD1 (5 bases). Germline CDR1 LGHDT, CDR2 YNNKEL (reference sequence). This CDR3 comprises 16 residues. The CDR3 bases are TGTGCCAGCAGCCGTCGGACACTGGAGGGTAATGAAAAACGGTTTTTT. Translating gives CASSRRTLEGNEKRFF. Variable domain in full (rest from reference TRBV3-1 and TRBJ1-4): DTAVSQTPKYLVTQMGNDKSIKCEQNLGHDTMYWYKQDSKKFLKIMFSYNNKELIINETVPNRFSPKSPDKAHLNLHINSLELGDSAVYFCASSRRTLEGNEKRFFGSGTQLSVL.

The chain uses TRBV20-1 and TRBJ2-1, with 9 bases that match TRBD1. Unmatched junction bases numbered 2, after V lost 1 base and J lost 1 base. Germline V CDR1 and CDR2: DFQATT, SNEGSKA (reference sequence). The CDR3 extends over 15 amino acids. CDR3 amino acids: CSARAGTGSYNEQFF. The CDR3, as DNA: TGCAGTGCTAGAGCCGGGACAGGGTCCTACAATGAGCAGTTCTTC.

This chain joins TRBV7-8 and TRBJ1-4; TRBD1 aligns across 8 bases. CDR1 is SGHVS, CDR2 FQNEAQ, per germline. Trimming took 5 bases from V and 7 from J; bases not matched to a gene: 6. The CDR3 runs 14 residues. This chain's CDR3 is CASSTGTGREKLFF. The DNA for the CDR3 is TGTGCCAGCAGCACCGGGACAGGTCGTGAAAAACTGTTTTTT.

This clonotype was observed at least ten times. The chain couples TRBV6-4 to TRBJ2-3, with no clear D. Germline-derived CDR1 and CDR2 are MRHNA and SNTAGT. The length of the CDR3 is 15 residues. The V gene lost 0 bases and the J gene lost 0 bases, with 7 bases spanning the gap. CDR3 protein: CASSDSWGSTDTQYF. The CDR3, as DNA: TGTGCCAGCAGTGACTCATGGGGTAGCACAGATACGCAGTATTTT.

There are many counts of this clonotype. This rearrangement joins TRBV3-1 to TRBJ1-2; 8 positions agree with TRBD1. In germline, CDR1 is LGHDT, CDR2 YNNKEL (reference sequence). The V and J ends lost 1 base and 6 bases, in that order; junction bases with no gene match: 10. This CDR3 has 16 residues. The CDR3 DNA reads TGTGCCAGCAGCCAAGTCCCTCCAGGGGGCAGGGATGGCTACACCTTC. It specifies CASSQVPPGGRDGYTF.

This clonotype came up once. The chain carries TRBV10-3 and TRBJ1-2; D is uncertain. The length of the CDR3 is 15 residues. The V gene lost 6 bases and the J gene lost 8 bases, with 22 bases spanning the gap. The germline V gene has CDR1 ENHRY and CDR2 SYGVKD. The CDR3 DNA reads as TGTGCCATCAGCCCGCCCAGGAGTGAGGGTGCAGGCTACACCTTC. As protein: CAISPPRSEGAGYTF.

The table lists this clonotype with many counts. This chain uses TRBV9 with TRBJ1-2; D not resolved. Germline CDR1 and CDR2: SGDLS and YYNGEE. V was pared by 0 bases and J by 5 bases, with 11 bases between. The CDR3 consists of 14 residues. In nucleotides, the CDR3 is TGTGCCAGCAGCGTAGCTGAAGGGTATTATGGCTACACCTTC. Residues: CASSVAEGYYGYTF.

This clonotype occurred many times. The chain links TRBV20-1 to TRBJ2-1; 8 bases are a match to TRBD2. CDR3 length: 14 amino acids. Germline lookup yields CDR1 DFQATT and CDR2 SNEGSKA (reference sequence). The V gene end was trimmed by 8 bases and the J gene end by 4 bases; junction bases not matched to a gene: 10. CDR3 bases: TGCAGTACCGGGGGGGCGTCTGTATACAATGAGCAGTTCTTC. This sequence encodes CSTGGASVYNEQFF.

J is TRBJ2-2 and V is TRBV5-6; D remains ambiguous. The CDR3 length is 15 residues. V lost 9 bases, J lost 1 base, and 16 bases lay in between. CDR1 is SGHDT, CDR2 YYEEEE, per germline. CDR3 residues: CATTTDPGNTGELFF. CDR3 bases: TGTGCCACCACAACCGACCCGGGGAACACCGGGGAGCTGTTTTTT. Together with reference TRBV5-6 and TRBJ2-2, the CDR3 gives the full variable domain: DAGVTQSPTHLIKTRGQQVTLRCSPKSGHDTVSWYQQALGQGPQFIFQYYEEEERQRGNFPDRFSGHQFPNYSSELNVNALLLGDSALYLCATTTDPGNTGELFFGEGSRLTVL.

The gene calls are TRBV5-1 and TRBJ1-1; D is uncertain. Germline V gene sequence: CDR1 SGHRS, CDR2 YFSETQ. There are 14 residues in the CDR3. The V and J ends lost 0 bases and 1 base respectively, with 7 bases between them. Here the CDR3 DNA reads TGCGCCAGCAGCTTGGAACACCAGAACACTGAAGCTTTCTTT. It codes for CASSLEHQNTEAFF.

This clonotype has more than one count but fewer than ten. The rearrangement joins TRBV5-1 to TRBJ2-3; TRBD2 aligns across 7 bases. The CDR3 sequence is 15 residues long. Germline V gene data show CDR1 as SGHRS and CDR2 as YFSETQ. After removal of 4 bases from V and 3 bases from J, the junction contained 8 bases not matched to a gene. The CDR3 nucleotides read TGCGCCAGCAGCCCCGTAGTGGGGGGGACAGATACGCAGTATTTT. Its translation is CASSPVVGGTDTQYF.

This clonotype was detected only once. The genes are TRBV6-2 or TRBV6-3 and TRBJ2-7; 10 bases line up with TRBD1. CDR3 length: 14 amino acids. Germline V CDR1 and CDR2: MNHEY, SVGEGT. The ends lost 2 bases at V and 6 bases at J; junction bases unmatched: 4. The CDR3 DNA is TGTGCCAGCAGTTACGGGACAGGGGATACCGAGCAGTACTTC. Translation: CASSYGTGDTEQYF.

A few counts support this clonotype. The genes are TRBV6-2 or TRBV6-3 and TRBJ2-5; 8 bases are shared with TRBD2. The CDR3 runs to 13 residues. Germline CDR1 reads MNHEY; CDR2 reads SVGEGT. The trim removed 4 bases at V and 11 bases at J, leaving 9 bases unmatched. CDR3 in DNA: TGTGCCAGCAGTTTTGCGGGGGGATATGAGCAGTACTTC. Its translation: CASSFAGGYEQYF.

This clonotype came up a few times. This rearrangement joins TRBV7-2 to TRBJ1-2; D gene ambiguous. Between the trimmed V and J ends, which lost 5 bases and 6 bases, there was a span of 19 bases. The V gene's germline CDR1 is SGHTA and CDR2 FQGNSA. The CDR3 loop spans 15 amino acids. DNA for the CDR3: TGTGCCAGCAGCACAGACGGCGCGCACCGGAATGGCTACACCTTC. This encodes CASSTDGAHRNGYTF.

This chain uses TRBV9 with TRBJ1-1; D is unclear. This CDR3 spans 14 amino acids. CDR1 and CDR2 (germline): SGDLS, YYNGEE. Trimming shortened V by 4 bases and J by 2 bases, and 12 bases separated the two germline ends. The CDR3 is CASSPQVINTEAFF. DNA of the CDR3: TGTGCCAGCAGCCCCCAGGTAATCAACACTGAAGCTTTCTTT.

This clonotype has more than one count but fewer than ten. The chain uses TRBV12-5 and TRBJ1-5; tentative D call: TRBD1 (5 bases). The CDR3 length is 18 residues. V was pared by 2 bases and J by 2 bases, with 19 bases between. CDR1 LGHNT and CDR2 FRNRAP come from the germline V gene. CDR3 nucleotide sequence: TGTGCTAGTGGTTTGCCCCGGGCTGGGGCTAGGGGCAATCAGCCCCAGCATTTT. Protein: CASGLPRAGARGNQPQHF.

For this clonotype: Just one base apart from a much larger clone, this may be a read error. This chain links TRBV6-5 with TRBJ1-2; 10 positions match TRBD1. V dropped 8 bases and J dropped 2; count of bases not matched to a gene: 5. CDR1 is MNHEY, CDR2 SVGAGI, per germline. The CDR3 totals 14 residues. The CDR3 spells CASGGQGGNYGYTF. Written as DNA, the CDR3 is TGTGCCAGCGGTGGACAGGGGGGGAACTATGGCTACACCTTC.

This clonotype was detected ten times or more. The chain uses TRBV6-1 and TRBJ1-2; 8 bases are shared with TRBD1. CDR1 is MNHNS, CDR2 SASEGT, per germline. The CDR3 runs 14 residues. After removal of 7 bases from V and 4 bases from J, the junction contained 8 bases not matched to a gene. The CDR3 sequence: CASTSGQGGYGYTF. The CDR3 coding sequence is TGTGCCAGCACCTCTGGACAGGGCGGCTATGGCTACACCTTC.

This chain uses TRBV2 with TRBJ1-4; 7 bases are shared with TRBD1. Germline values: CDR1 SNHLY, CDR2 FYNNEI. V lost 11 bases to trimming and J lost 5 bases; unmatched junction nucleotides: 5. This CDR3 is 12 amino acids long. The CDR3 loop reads CAAGTANEKLFF. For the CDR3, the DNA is TGTGCCGCCGGGACAGCAAATGAAAAACTGTTTTTT.